This T cell receptor beta chain was sequenced during a study of shared clonotypes between healthy human individuals. Libraries were prepared by immunoSEQ multiplex PCR; TCRdb keeps only in-frame clonotypes and omits some of them. The data show over a million clones, over 95% seen once. The CDR3 is 14 residues long. Germline CDR1 is SEHNR and CDR2 is FQNEAQ (reference sequence). Trimming at V came to 5 bases and at J to 3 bases, leaving 3 bases not matched to a gene. Sequencing was performed on naive CD4+ T cells sorted from blood. Subset specified: CD45RA+ positively selected. The chain links TRBV7-9 to TRBJ1-2, with 10 positions matching TRBD1. The source of this sequence is a man aged 25 to 45 in good health. The chain's CDR3 is CASSNGQGDYGYTF. In nucleotides, the CDR3 is TGTGCCAGCAGCAACGGACAGGGGGACTATGGCTACACCTTC.